The clone carrying this T cell receptor beta chain occurred many times. Its antigen is not identified. This sample was taken from a study of response to subunit inactivated influenza vaccine. TCRdb processed the RT-PCR reads anew with MiXCR; each CDR3 protein has one entry. Of approximately 700,000 distinct CDR3 sequences listed, approximately 14% were seen once; the top ten hold around 6.5%. Germline trimming cut 3 bases from V and 1 base from J; bases unmatched to any gene: 2. The length of the CDR3 is 15 residues. Findings and limits, study-wide: Each seasonal influenza vaccination, the authors suggested, recruits few new T cells.

Source: PBMCs from blood, taken less than 15 days before vaccination. This clonotype originated in a man aged 50-59 years who received an inactivated influenza vaccine. The chain joins TRBV12-3 or TRBV12-4 to TRBJ2-3; 9 bases agree with TRBD2. The CDR3 region is CASSLASGGTDTQYF. The CDR3 DNA reads TGTGCCAGCAGTTTGGCTAGCGGGGGCACAGATACGCAGTATTTT.